The sequence of this T cell receptor beta chain was determined in a study of T cell changes during pregnancy in multiple sclerosis. This clone has just a few counts. The data were produced by immunoSEQ multiplex PCR, yet TCRdb's version contains in-frame clones alone and is incomplete. The repertoire includes around 40,000 clones, 89% of them detected once, and 1% to 1.5% sits in the top ten. V was clipped by 1 base and J by 4 bases, with 13 bases between them. CDR1 SGHTA and CDR2 FQGNSA come from the germline V gene. The CDR3 is made up of 15 amino acids. Sequencing used CD4+ T cells from peripheral blood mononuclear cells, obtained in the first trimester of pregnancy. The clonotype was recovered from a female donor with multiple sclerosis, enrolled in a pregnancy study. The gene calls are TRBV7-2 and TRBJ1-2; TRBD1 is a possible D gene (6 bases). This CDR3 is CASSLVAGGGYGYTF. In DNA, the CDR3 is TGTGCCAGCAGCTTAGTAGCGGGGGGCGGCTATGGCTACACCTTC. The full variable domain, completed using reference TRBV7-2 and TRBJ1-2, is GAGVSQSPSNKVTEKGKDVELRCDPISGHTALYWYRQSLGQGLEFLIYFQGNSAPDKSGLPSDRFSAERTGGSVSTLTIQRTQQEDSAVYLCASSLVAGGGYGYTFGSGTRLTVV.